Following are 15 T cell receptor beta chains from one sample sequenced in a study of cytomegalovirus exposure and HLA in healthy donors (TCRdb year 2017). The library was made by the immunoSEQ multiplex PCR assay. For the multiplex PCR, a mixture combining 60 forward primers for TCR Vbeta segments and 13 reverse primers for TCR Jbeta segments was used. TCRdb retrieved this table from immuneACCESS and kept in-frame rearrangements only. Not all clones are present; in checked studies, unresolved V genes account for under half, and no reason is known for the remainder. For this sample there are under 150,000 clones; about three quarters appear just once. The ten largest clones represent over 1% of the sample. The sequenced sample consisted of PBMCs. The receptors come from a male donor in good health and CMV-seropositive.

The V and J genes are TRBV11-2 and TRBJ2-2; 12 bases match TRBD2. Germline V gives CDR1 SGHAT, CDR2 FQNNGV. Germline trimming cut 4 bases from V and 3 bases from J; bases unmatched to any gene: 3. The CDR3 runs to 16 residues. The CDR3 here is CASSSPSGGDTGELFF. In DNA form, the CDR3 reads TGTGCCAGCAGCTCCCCTAGCGGGGGGGACACCGGGGAGCTGTTTTTT.

The chain combines TRBV7-3 with TRBJ2-7, with 7 bases identical to TRBD2. The CDR3 contains 15 residues. The V gene end was trimmed by 2 bases and the J gene end by 0 bases; junction bases not matched to a gene: 4. In germline, CDR1 is SGHTA, CDR2 FQGTGA. CDR3 loop: CASSLQGGSSYEQYF. CDR3 coding DNA: TGTGCCAGCAGCTTACAGGGCGGGAGCTCCTACGAGCAGTACTTC.

V usage is TRBV5-6 and J usage is TRBJ2-1; D might be TRBD2 (6 bases). This CDR3 has 13 residues. V lost 5 bases to trimming and J lost 8 bases, with 14 bases between them. The germline V gene encodes CDR1 SGHDT and CDR2 YYEEEE. This CDR3 reads CASRDPWGDEQFF. CDR3 sequence (DNA): TGTGCCAGCAGGGACCCTTGGGGGGATGAGCAGTTCTTC.

This clone was picked up a small number of times. V and J are TRBV6-1 and TRBJ1-5, with 7 bases that match TRBD1. The CDR3 has 15 amino acids. Germline V lookup: CDR1 MNHNS, CDR2 SASEGT. V was pared by 5 bases and J by 3 bases, with 7 bases of the junction left unmatched. The CDR3 DNA reads TGTGCCAGCAGTAAAGACAGGGACCTCAATCAGCCCCAGCATTTT. Translated, it gives CASSKDRDLNQPQHF.

The CDR3 protein is CASSLERRDARDNEQFF. The CDR3, as DNA: TGTGCCAGCAGCTTAGAAAGGAGGGATGCGCGAGACAATGAGCAGTTCTTC. V is TRBV11-2 and J is TRBJ2-1, with a tentative D call TRBD2 (6 bases). The V gene's germline CDR1 is SGHAT and CDR2 FQNNGV. V lost 0 bases and J 5 bases, leaving 17 bases between the germline ends. The CDR3 totals 17 residues.

The gene calls are TRBV18 and TRBJ1-6, with D unresolved. V was shortened by 2 bases and J by 0 bases, with 14 bases between the two germline ends. CDR1 KGHSH and CDR2 LQKENI come from the germline V gene. The CDR3 covers 18 residues. This CDR3 is CASSPGVQGSSYNSPLHF. The CDR3 DNA follows: TGTGCCAGCTCACCAGGGGTTCAAGGGAGCTCCTATAATTCACCCCTCCACTTT.

The count of this clone is one. The chain combines TRBV6-1 with TRBJ1-5; the match to TRBD1 covers 8 bases. Trimming at V came to 2 bases and at J to 5 bases, leaving 5 bases not matched to a gene. Germline lookup yields CDR1 MNHNS and CDR2 SASEGT. This CDR3 has 15 residues. For the CDR3, the DNA is TGTGCCAGCAGTGAACTGGGGACAGGCGATCAGCCCCAGCATTTT. Translated, it gives CASSELGTGDQPQHF.

The gene calls are TRBV5-1 and TRBJ2-3, with 11 bases matching TRBD2. The CDR3 covers 17 residues. Germline assignment: CDR1 SGHRS and CDR2 YFSETQ. The trim removed 0 bases at V and 4 bases at J, leaving 7 bases unmatched. This chain's CDR3 is CASSLATSGVFADTQYF. Here the CDR3 DNA reads TGCGCCAGCAGCTTGGCGACTAGCGGGGTCTTTGCAGATACGCAGTATTTT. The whole variable domain, remainder taken from reference TRBV5-1 and TRBJ2-3, is KAGVTQTPRYLIKTRGQQVTLSCSPISGHRSVSWYQQTPGQGLQFLFEYFSETQRNKGNFPGRFSGRQFSNSRSEMNVSTLELGDSALYLCASSLATSGVFADTQYFGPGTRLTVL.

The gene calls are TRBV19 and TRBJ1-5; tentative D call: TRBD1 (5 bases). The CDR3 totals 15 residues. CDR1 is LNHDA and CDR2 is SQIVND in the germline V gene (reference sequence). V was pared by 5 bases and J by 4 bases, with 15 bases between. The CDR3: CASSYGARGNQPQHF. The CDR3, as DNA: TGTGCCAGTAGTTATGGGGCTAGGGGAAATCAGCCCCAGCATTTT.

The rearrangement joins TRBV11-2 to TRBJ2-5, with 9 positions matching TRBD2. The CDR3 consists of 15 residues. The V gene's germline CDR1 is SGHAT and CDR2 FQNNGV. Germline trimming cut 0 bases from V and 5 bases from J; bases unmatched to any gene: 4. CDR3 amino acids: CASSLELAGWETQYF. CDR3 DNA: TGTGCCAGCAGCTTAGAGCTAGCGGGATGGGAGACCCAGTACTTC.

The chain combines TRBV4-1 with TRBJ2-5; no firm D call. This CDR3 is built from 14 residues. Germline assignment: CDR1 MGHRA and CDR2 YSYEKL. The V end lost 2 bases, the J end lost 2 bases, and 9 bases lay between the germline ends. As DNA, the CDR3 is TGCGCCAGCAGCCAACCGGGTCCTCAAGAGACCCAGTACTTC. It codes for CASSQPGPQETQYF.

The rearrangement joins TRBV5-1 to TRBJ2-1; TRBD2 might be the D (6 bases). Trimming removed 0 bases from V and 0 bases from J, with 10 bases in between. From germline, CDR1 is SGHRS and CDR2 YFSETQ. The CDR3 totals 16 residues. The CDR3 region is CASSLAAGFSYNEQFF. In nucleotides, the CDR3 is TGCGCCAGCAGCTTGGCCGCGGGATTCTCCTACAATGAGCAGTTCTTC.

This clone was recorded a few times. This chain uses TRBV19 with TRBJ2-3; 8 nucleotides match TRBD2. Losses at the gene ends were 6 bases for V and 1 base for J; bases not matched to a gene: 3. The CDR3 is 14 residues long. Germline V CDR1 and CDR2: LNHDA, SQIVND (reference sequence). Written as DNA, the CDR3 is TGTGCCAGTAGGCTAGCGGGCGGCACAGATACGCAGTATTTT. It yields the protein CASRLAGGTDTQYF.

The chain recombines TRBV6-5 with TRBJ1-1; D gene uncertain. In germline, CDR1 is MNHEY, CDR2 SVGAGI. V lost 7 bases and J 0 bases, leaving 15 bases between the germline ends. CDR3 size: 15 residues. CDR3 region: CASIKRLWVNTEAFF. CDR3 in DNA: TGTGCCAGCATTAAGAGGTTGTGGGTGAACACTGAAGCTTTCTTT.

The rearrangement uses TRBV11-2 and TRBJ1-4, with 11 bases lining up with TRBD1. The CDR3 is made up of 18 amino acids. The V segment lost 1 base and the J segment 3 bases; nucleotides outside the gene matches: 7. Looked up from germline, CDR1 is SGHAT and CDR2 is FQNNGV. CDR3 nucleotides: TGTGCCAGCAGCTTAGGACGGACAGGGGGCCGGGCTAATGAAAAACTGTTTTTT. It translates to CASSLGRTGGRANEKLFF.